A selection of T cell receptor beta chains follows, all from one sample in a study of shared clonotypes between healthy human individuals. TCRdb's table, derived via immunoSEQ multiplex PCR, lists solely in-frame clones and lacks some. Among over 1.5 million clones, roughly 98% were seen once, and the ten largest hold about 0.45%. The sample comprised naive CD4+ T cells sorted from blood. The receptors derive from a man under 40 in good health. The CDR3 runs from the conserved cysteine through the conserved F or W. Each record gives: V gene, CDR3 length, D gene, clone size, J gene, CDR3 DNA, CDR3 protein. The D gene is left open where the match is weak. Some rows have no size entry. The others give once, few or many, or a class for an expanded clone.

TRBV4-2	17	TRBD1	NA	TRBJ2-7	TGTGCCAGCAGCCACATTCCAGGGACAGACACTGGCTACGAGCAGTACTTC	CASSHIPGTDTGYEQYF
TRBV4-1	18	NA	NA	TRBJ2-6	TGCGCCAGCAGCCAAGACAGGGGGGTCCTGTCTGGGGCCAACGTCCTGACTTTC	CASSQDRGVLSGANVLTF
TRBV9	14	NA	NA	TRBJ1-3	TGTGCCAGCAGCGTAGCCGCGTATGGAAACACCATATATTTT	CASSVAAYGNTIYF
TRBV9	15	TRBD2	NA	TRBJ2-7	TGTGCCAGCAGCCGAGGAGTAGCGGGAAGGGGAGAGCAGTACTTC	CASSRGVAGRGEQYF
TRBV28	15	TRBD1	NA	TRBJ1-1	TGTGCCAGCAGTTTACCGACAGGGGGAGTCACTGAAGCTTTCTTT	CASSLPTGGVTEAFF
TRBV5-1	14	NA	NA	TRBJ1-4	TGCGCCAGCAAAAGCAGCGCATTTGATGAAAAACTGTTTTTT	CASKSSAFDEKLFF
TRBV6-5	13	NA	NA	TRBJ1-4	TGTGCCAGCAGTTATCTGGATGGGGAAAAACTGTTTTTT	CASSYLDGEKLFF
TRBV5-6	13	NA	NA	TRBJ2-7	TGTGCCAGCAGCCTCCGGGTAAGGTACGAGCAGTACTTC	CASSLRVRYEQYF
TRBV19	15	NA	NA	TRBJ2-1	TGTGCCAGTAGTATGGCACAGGGATACTACAATGAGCAGTTCTTC	CASSMAQGYYNEQFF
TRBV7-9	16	TRBD2	NA	TRBJ2-5	TGTGCCAGCAGCGCACTAGCGGGAGGTTTTCAGGAGACCCAGTACTTC	CASSALAGGFQETQYF
TRBV4-3	14	NA	NA	TRBJ1-2	TGCGCCAGCAGTACGGCGGGGGGTAACTATGGCTACACCTTC	CASSTAGGNYGYTF
TRBV14	16	NA	NA	TRBJ2-2	TGTGCCAGCAGCCAAGAAGGCCAAGGGGACCCCGGGGAGCTGTTTTTT	CASSQEGQGDPGELFF
TRBV15	15	NA	once	TRBJ2-3	TGTGCCACCAGCAGCCTGGCAGGGAGGACAGATACGCAGTATTTT	CATSSLAGRTDTQYF
TRBV14	16	NA	NA	TRBJ2-1	TGTGCCAGCAGCCAAGCCCTTAAACTAGCAAGGGGTGAGCAGTTCTTC	CASSQALKLARGEQFF
TRBV28	14	NA	NA	TRBJ2-5	TGTGCCAGCAGTTTATGGTCTGCGCGGGAGACCCAGTACTTC	CASSLWSARETQYF
TRBV6-5	14	TRBD2	NA	TRBJ2-5	TGTGCCAGCAGACTAGCGGGAGGGACCAAGACCCAGTACTTC	CASRLAGGTKTQYF
TRBV2	14	NA	NA	TRBJ2-7	TGTGCCAGCAGTACGGAAAGGGTCGCGTACGAGCAGTACTTC	CASSTERVAYEQYF